The clone carrying this TCR beta chain was recorded at least ten times. Its specificity is unknown. The source of the sample is a study of T cells in Graves' hyperthyroidism and ophthalmopathy. Germline CDR1 MNHEY, CDR2 SVGAGI. V lost 6 bases to trimming and J lost 1 base, with 19 bases between them. This CDR3 comprises 16 residues. Broader study findings: A model using 13 V-J features told ophthalmopathy apart from stable hyperthyroidism. Expanded thyroid clonotypes (above 0.001) were mostly also found in blood.

RNA transcripts yielded amplified TCR beta CDR3 regions. The HTBI primer set was used in a first-round RT-PCR of the TCR CDR3. Via MiXCR, TCRdb re-called the multiplex PCR reads, giving one row per CDR3 protein. The data hold 300,000 to 450,000 distinct CDR3 sequences, with 15% to 20% observed a single time. Sequencing input: blood. The receptor's source is a woman between 40 and 50 years old with Graves' ophthalmopathy. The chain has TRBV6-5 and TRBJ2-7; either TRBD1 or TRBD2 may supply D (6 bases each). The CDR3: CASRITGGGESYEQYF. In DNA form, the CDR3 reads TGTGCCAGCAGGATTACCGGAGGGGGTGAGTCCTACGAGCAGTACTTC.